This T cell receptor (beta chain) was captured by sequencing in a study of CXCR3-negative and CXCR3-positive naive CD8 T cells (dated by TCRdb to between 2017 and 2020). Looking at the study overall: In total, 130 million to 150 million TRB reads were obtained, or roughly 1.5 +/- 0.3 million reads per library. The TRBV-TRBJ cluster analysis covered naive subsets from about 5 donors and memory cells from 3 donors. The diversity and physicochemical repertoire analyses included under 12 donors pooled from two independent experiments. Broader findings and caveats from the paper: Comparably high repertoire diversity was found in both naive subsets, whereas much lower repertoire diversity was found in memory CD8+ T cells. Because CXCR3 expression was partially decreased after cryopreservation, freshly isolated PBMCs were used for most assays. Similar TRBV-TRBJ usage was shown by naive CXCR3-negative and CXCR3-positive cells from the same donor, whereas distinct patterns were shown by memory cells. Because surface CD5, which is linked to self-reactivity in mice, was comparable between the naive subsets, TCR interaction strength was also inferred from TRB CDR3 physicochemical properties. TRB CDR3s from CXCR3-positive naive cells showed higher hydrophobicity (lower Kidera factor 4), lower energy, and higher strength and volume indices than CXCR3-negative naive cells.

Points on this clonotype: The specificity of this receptor is unknown.

Each CD8+ T cell subset was flow-sorted in triplicate, with some 300,000 cells per subset placed directly into RLT lysis buffer. To exclude memory contaminants, naive CD8+ T cells were stringently defined as CD45RO-CCR7+CD27+CD95-. Standard density gradient centrifugation was used to isolate peripheral blood mononuclear cells from buffy coats. Naive CXCR3-negative and CXCR3-positive CD8+ T cells were flow-sorted on a FACSAria III. An RNeasy Mini Kit was used to extract total RNA from the sorted cells. Including the terminal cysteine and phenylalanine, the CDR3 comprises 14 residues. DNA for this receptor is not on file. Instrument used: NextSeq 550. The Human TCR Profiling Kit (MiLaboratory) was used to make UMI-labeled 5' RACE TRB cDNA libraries. cDNA synthesis used the entire amount of extracted RNA, and PCR amplification then used the entire amount of cDNA produced. Libraries were prepared in parallel using an identical number of PCR cycles. The authors' pipeline ran thus. With a minimum of two reads required per UMI, MIGEC and MiXCR pulled out about 50,000 +/- 10,000 unique UMI-labeled TRB cDNA molecules from each library. Each library averaged about 40,000 +/- 10,000 functional in-frame TRB CDR3 nucleotide clonotypes without stop codons. After each sample was downsampled to 5000 UMI-labeled TRB molecules, VDJtools was used to calculate diversity metrics such as normalized Shannon-Wiener and Chao1. Clonotype-size-weighted physicochemical properties of the central five CDR3 residues (interaction energy, strength, volume and Kidera factor 4) were computed in VDJtools. TCRdb reprocessed the reads and provides one entry for every CDR3 protein sequence; no DNA is given. None of the V and J calls come from the authors' own analysis; TCRdb made them. The table kept for this sample lists roughly 26,000 distinct CDR3 sequences. The ten most abundant clones make up over 2.5% of the sample.

Sequencing used naive CXCR3- CD8+ T cells from blood. The meaning of the sample's cell subset or site label: CD45RO-CCR7+CD27+CD95- naive CD8+ T cells lacking CXCR3 (TNR3-). This receptor chain uses TRBV12-3 or TRBV12-4 and TRBJ2-7. This clonotype was obtained from a human donor in good health. Some clones in this sample may be carry-over from other donors' samples. The CDR3 in this case is CASRHPYRSYEQYF.